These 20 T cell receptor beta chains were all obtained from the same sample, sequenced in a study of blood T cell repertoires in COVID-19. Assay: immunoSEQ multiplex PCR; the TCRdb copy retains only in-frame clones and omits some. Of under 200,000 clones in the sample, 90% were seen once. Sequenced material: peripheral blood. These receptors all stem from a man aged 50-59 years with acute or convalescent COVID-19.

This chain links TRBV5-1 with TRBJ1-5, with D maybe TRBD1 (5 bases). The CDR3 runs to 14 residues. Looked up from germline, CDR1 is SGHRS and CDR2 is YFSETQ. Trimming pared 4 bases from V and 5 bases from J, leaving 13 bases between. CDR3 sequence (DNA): TGCGCCAGCAGCCAAAGGGGTGGAGATCAGCCCCAGCATTTT. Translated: CASSQRGGDQPQHF.

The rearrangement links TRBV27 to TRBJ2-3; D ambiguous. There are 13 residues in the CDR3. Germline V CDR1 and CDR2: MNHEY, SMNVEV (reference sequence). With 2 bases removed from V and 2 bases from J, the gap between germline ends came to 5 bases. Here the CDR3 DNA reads TGTGCCAGCAGTTTAGGCATCACAGATACGCAGTATTTT. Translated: CASSLGITDTQYF.

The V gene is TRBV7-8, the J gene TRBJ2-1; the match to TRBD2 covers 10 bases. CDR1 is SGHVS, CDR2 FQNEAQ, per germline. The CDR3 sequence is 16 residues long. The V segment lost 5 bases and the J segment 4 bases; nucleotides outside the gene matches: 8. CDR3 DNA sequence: TGTGCCAGCAGCCTACCCCAGCGGGGGGGATACAATGAGCAGTTCTTC. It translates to CASSLPQRGGYNEQFF.

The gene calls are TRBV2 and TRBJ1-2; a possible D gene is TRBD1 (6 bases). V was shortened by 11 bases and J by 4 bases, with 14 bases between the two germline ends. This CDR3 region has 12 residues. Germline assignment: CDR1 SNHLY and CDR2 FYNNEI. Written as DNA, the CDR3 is TGTGCCTCCCGGACAGAAACCTATGGCTACACCTTC. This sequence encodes CASRTETYGYTF.

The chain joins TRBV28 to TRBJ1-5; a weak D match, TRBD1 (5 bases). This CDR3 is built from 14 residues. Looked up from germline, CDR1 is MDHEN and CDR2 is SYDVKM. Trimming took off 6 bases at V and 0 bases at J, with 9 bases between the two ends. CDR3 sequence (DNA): TGTGCCAGCAGAAGACAGTATAGCAATCAGCCCCAGCATTTT. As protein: CASRRQYSNQPQHF.

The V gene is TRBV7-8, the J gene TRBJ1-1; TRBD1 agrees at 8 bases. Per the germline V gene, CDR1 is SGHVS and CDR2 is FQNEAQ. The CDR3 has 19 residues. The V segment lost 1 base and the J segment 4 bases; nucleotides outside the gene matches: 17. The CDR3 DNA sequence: TGTGCCAGCAGCTTAGTGGCCCCCTTCGGGACAGGAGGTAGCACTGAAGCTTTCTTT. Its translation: CASSLVAPFGTGGSTEAFF.

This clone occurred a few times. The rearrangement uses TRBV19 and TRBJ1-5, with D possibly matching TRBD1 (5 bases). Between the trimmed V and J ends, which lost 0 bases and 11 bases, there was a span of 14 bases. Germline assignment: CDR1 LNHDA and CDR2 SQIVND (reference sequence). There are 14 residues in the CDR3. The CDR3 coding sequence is TGTGCCAGTAGTATAGATACCCGGGGGGGGGCCCAGCATTTT. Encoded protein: CASSIDTRGGAQHF.

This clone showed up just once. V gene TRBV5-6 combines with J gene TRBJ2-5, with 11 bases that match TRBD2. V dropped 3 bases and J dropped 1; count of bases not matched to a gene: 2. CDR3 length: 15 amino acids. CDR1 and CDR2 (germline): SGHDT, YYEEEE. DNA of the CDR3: TGTGCCAGCAGCTCGACTAGCGGGATCCAAGAGACCCAGTACTTC. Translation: CASSSTSGIQETQYF. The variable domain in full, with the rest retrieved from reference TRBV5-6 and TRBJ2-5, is DAGVTQSPTHLIKTRGQQVTLRCSPKSGHDTVSWYQQALGQGPQFIFQYYEEEERQRGNFPDRFSGHQFPNYSSELNVNALLLGDSALYLCASSSTSGIQETQYFGPGTRLLVL.

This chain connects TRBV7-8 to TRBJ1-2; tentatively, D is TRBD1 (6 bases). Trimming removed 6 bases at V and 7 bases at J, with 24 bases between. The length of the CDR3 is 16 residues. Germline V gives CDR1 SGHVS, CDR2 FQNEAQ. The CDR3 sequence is CASSPSGTYPNPGYTF. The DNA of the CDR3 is TGTGCCAGCAGTCCGAGTGGGACATACCCCAACCCTGGCTACACCTTC.

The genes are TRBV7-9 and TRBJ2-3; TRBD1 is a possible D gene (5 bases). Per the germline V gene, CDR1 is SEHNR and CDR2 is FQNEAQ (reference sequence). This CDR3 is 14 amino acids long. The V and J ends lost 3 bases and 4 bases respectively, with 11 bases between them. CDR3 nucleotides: TGTGCCAGCAGCTTGGGGCGGCTCGCAGATACGCAGTATTTT. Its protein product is CASSLGRLADTQYF.

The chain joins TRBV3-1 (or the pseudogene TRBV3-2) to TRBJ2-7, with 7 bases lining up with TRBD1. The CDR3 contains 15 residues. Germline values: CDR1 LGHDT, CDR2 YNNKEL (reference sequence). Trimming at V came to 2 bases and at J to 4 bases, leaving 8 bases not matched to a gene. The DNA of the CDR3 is TGTGCCAGCAGCCAATCCCCGGGACAGTCTTACGAGCAGTACGTC. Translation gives CASSQSPGQSYEQYV.

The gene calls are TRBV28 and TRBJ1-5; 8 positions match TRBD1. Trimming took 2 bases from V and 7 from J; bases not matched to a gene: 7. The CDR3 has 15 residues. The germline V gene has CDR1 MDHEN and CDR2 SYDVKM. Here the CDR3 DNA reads TGTGCCAGCAGTTTACGGACAGGGTTGGGCCAGCCCCAGCATTTT. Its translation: CASSLRTGLGQPQHF.

CDR3 nucleotide sequence: TGTGCCAGCAGCAGGACAGGAAATTCACCCCTCCACTTT. It specifies CASSRTGNSPLHF. The chain has TRBV27 and TRBJ1-6, with 7 nucleotides matching TRBD1. The CDR3 totals 13 residues. CDR1 and CDR2 (germline): MNHEY, SMNVEV (reference sequence). J was trimmed by 7 bases and V by 6 bases; bases with no gene match: 3.

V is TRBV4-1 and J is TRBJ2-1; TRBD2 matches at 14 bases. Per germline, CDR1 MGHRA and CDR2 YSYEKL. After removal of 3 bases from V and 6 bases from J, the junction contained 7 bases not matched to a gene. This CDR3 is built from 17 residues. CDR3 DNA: TGCGCCAGCAGCCAGGGGGGACTAGCGGGAGCCAGCAATGAGCAGTTCTTC. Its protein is CASSQGGLAGASNEQFF.

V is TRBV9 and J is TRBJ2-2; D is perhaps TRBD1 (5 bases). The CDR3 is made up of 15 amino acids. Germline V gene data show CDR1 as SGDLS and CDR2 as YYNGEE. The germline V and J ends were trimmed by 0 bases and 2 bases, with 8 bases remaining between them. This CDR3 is CASSVGTPNTGELFF. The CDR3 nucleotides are TGTGCCAGCAGCGTAGGGACACCTAACACCGGGGAGCTGTTTTTT.

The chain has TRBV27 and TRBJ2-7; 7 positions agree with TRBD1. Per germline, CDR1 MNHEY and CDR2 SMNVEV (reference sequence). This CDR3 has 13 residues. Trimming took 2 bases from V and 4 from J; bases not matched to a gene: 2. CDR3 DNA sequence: TGTGCCAGCAGTTTAACGACAGGGTACGAGCAGTACTTC. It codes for CASSLTTGYEQYF.

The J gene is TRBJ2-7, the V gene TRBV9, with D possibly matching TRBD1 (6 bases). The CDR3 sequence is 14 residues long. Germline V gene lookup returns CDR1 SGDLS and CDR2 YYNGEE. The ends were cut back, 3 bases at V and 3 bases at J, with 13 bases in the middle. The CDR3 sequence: CASSGQAIGYEQYF. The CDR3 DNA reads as TGTGCCAGCAGCGGACAGGCTATAGGCTACGAGCAGTACTTC.

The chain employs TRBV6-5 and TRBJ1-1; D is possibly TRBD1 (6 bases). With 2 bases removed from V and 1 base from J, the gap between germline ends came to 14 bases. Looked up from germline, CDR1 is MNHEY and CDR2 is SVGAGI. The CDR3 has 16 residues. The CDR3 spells CASSYLWTVRNTEAFF. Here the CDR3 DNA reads TGTGCCAGCAGTTACCTATGGACAGTTCGGAACACTGAAGCTTTCTTT.

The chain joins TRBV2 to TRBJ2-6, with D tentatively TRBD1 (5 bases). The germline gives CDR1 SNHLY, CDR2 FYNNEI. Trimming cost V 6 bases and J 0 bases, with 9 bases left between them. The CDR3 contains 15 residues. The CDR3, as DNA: TGTGCCAGCAGGAACAGGAGCTCTGGGGCCAACGTCCTGACTTTC. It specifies CASRNRSSGANVLTF.

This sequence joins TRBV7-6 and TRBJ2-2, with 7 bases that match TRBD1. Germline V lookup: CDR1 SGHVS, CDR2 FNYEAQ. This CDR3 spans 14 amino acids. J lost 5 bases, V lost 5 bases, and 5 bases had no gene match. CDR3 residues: CASSTGAVTGELFF. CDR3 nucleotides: TGTGCCAGCAGCACAGGGGCGGTGACCGGGGAGCTGTTTTTT.